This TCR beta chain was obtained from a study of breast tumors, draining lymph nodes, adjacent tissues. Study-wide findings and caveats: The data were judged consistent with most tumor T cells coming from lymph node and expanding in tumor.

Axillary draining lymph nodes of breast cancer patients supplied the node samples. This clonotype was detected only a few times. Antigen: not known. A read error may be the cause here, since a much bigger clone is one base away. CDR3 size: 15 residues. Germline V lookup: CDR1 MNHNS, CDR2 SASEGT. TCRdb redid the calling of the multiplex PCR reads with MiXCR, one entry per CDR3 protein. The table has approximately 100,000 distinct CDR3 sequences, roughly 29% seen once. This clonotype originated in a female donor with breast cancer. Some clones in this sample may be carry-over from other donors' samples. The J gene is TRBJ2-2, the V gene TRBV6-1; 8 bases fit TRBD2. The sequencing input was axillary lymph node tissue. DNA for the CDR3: TGTGCCAGCAGTCCCCCCGGGAGGGTGACCGGGGAGCTGGTTTTT. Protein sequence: CASSPPGRVTGELVF.